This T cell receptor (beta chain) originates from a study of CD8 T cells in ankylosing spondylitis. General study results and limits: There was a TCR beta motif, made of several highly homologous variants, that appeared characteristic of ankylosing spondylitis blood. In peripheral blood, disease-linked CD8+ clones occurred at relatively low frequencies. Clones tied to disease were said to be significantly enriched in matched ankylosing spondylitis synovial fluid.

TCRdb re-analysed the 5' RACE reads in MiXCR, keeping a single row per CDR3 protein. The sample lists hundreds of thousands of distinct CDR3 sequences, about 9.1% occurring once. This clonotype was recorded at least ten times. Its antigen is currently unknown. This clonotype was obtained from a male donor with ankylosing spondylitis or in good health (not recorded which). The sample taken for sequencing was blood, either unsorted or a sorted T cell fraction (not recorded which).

In nucleotides, the CDR3 is TGCGCCAGCAGCCACGGAACGGGGATGAACACTGAAGCTTTCTTT. The encoded protein is CASSHGTGMNTEAFF. The chain is built from TRBV4-3 and TRBJ1-1; D is ambiguous. Germline V gene data show CDR1 as LGHNA and CDR2 as YSLEER. The germline V and J ends were trimmed by 3 bases and 0 bases, with 11 bases remaining between them. The CDR3 is 15 residues long.